The next 9 T cell receptor beta chains were all read from a single sample in a study of blood T cells in healthy people across ages. A second PCR of 7 to 11 cycles used a sample-barcoded 5' primer and a J-beta primer mix. TCRdb analysed the 5' RACE reads with MiXCR anew, one entry per CDR3 protein. The table has about 1.5 million distinct CDR3 sequences, roughly 40% seen once. The sequenced material came from blood. These receptors originate from a young woman in good health.

This chain joins TRBV9 and TRBJ2-3; possible D gene TRBD1, 5 bases. Germline V gene lookup returns CDR1 SGDLS and CDR2 YYNGEE. V was pared by 0 bases and J by 0 bases, with 14 bases between. This CDR3 region has 17 residues. The CDR3 spells CASSVDYTGLSTDTQYF. The CDR3 DNA follows: TGTGCCAGCAGCGTAGACTACACAGGTCTTAGCACAGATACGCAGTATTTT.

The chain uses TRBV9 and TRBJ2-5; the match to TRBD1 covers 8 bases. The CDR3 spans 15 residues. Germline V gene sequence: CDR1 SGDLS, CDR2 YYNGEE. V shed 0 bases, J shed 5 bases, and the junction held 6 bases outside the gene matches. CDR3: CASSVATGVAETQYF. CDR3 in DNA: TGTGCCAGCAGCGTAGCGACAGGGGTCGCGGAGACCCAGTACTTC.

There are a few counts of this clonotype. This chain connects TRBV6-5 to TRBJ1-4, with TRBD1 matching over 9 bases. V lost 0 bases to trimming and J lost 7 bases; unmatched junction nucleotides: 12. The germline V gene encodes CDR1 MNHEY and CDR2 SVGAGI. This CDR3 region has 18 residues. The CDR3 sequence is CASSYSVPGQGRGEKLFF. In DNA form, the CDR3 reads TGTGCCAGCAGTTACTCAGTCCCGGGACAGGGTCGGGGTGAAAAACTGTTTTTT.

This clonotype was seen only a few times. V and J are TRBV20-1 and TRBJ2-1; D uncertain. V was shortened by 0 bases and J by 4 bases, with 10 bases between the two germline ends. Germline CDR1 is DFQATT and CDR2 is SNEGSKA (reference sequence). This CDR3 region has 14 residues. The CDR3 nucleotides are TGCAGTGCTAGAGAAGCGCAAGATTACAATGAGCAGTTCTTC. Amino acids: CSAREAQDYNEQFF.

CDR3 in DNA: TGTGCCAGCAGTTTATCGTTCTCCGCTGGCTACACCTTC. Translation gives CASSLSFSAGYTF. The J gene is TRBJ1-2, the V gene TRBV27; D is uncertain. Germline V gene sequence: CDR1 MNHEY, CDR2 SMNVEV (reference sequence). The CDR3 consists of 13 residues. The V end lost 0 bases, the J end lost 7 bases, and 9 bases lay between the germline ends.

This clonotype was detected ten times or more. V is TRBV29-1 and J is TRBJ2-7; D is perhaps TRBD1 or TRBD2 (7 bases each). Trimming took 4 bases from V and 6 from J, leaving 16 bases between them. From germline, CDR1 is SQVTM and CDR2 ANQGSEA. CDR3 size: 13 residues. CDR3 DNA: TGCAGCGTTGCCATGGCAGGGGGGGCCGAGCAGTACTTC. Protein product: CSVAMAGGAEQYF.

In the case of this clonotype: This may stem from a read error, because a much larger clone lies one nucleotide away. The CDR3 region has the DNA TGTGCCAGCAGTTTGGGGGGGTCCACCGACGAGCAGTACTTC. This sequence encodes CASSLGGSTDEQYF. The gene calls are TRBV12-3 or TRBV12-4 and TRBJ2-7, with 7 bases lining up with TRBD2. V was pared by 3 bases and J by 5 bases, with 7 bases of the junction left unmatched. The CDR3 runs 14 residues.

In its sample, this clonotype was seen a few times. V and J are TRBV14 and TRBJ2-7; no clear D gene. Germline CDR1 and CDR2: SGHDN and FVKESK. V was trimmed by 2 bases and J by 7 bases, leaving 15 bases between them. This CDR3 region has 14 residues. The CDR3 reads CASSQLSLTDEQYF. In DNA form, the CDR3 reads TGTGCCAGCAGCCAACTTTCCCTCACGGATGAGCAGTACTTC.

This chain links TRBV21-1 with TRBJ1-1. TRBV21-1 is flagged as a pseudogene. The CDR3 length is 13 residues. CDR3 sequence (DNA): TGTGCCAGCAGCAATTGGGGATTGACTGAAGCTTTCTTT. This codes for CASSNWGLTEAFF.